This TCR beta chain stems from a study of blood T cell repertoires in COVID-19. Whole-study context: T cells, B-cell-depleted T cells, or PBMCs provided the cDNA or gDNA that served as material.

Source study methods: Scientists estimated how many nucleated cells there were by amplifying reference gene primers. TCRdb's copy holds only in-frame clones and misses some; the assay was immunoSEQ multiplex PCR. V and J calls and clone size are those listed in that table; D and trimming were worked out from the DNA. Altogether about 110,000 clones are present, roughly two thirds being singletons, with the ten largest covering roughly 0.9%. The CDR3 spans 14 residues. Trimming cost V 8 bases and J 4 bases, with 17 bases left between them. Germline values: CDR1 MGHDK, CDR2 SYGVNS. Material: peripheral blood. The receptor's source is a human donor with acute or convalescent COVID-19. The donor label of this sample is uncertain. The chain carries TRBV25-1 and TRBJ1-2; D is perhaps TRBD1 (6 bases). This chain's CDR3 is CASSPRGFSYGYTF. The CDR3 DNA reads as TGTGCCAGCTCGCCCAGGGGTTTTTCCTATGGCTACACCTTC.